The entry that follows covers one TCR beta chain sequence. Its binding antigen is unknown. The sample holds no much larger clone one base away, and base qualities are not on file. Whole blood was collected in K2EDTA tubes by collaborating institutions according to the institutions' own protocols. For TCRbeta analysis, collaborators shipped samples in one of three forms: frozen whole blood, isolated PBMCs, or DNA extracted from either of those sample types. TCRbeta CDR3 regions were amplified from genomic DNA by means of the immunoSEQ Assay, a bias-controlled multiplex PCR. The original pipeline was this. The number of nucleated cells in each sample was estimated from the amplification of reference gene primers within the assay. To quantify the absolute abundance of each unique TCRbeta CDR3 rearrangement, sequence reads were collapsed and filtered. For each sample, productive Simpson clonality was calculated by taking the square root of Simpson's diversity index across productive rearrangements. In its TCRdb copy, this immuneACCESS table keeps in-frame sequences only and misses some clones. Where compared with another copy, unresolved V genes explain less than half of these, and the others have no known cause. V, J and clone size are taken as reported in that table, and D and trimming were inferred from the DNA itself. The table for this sample lists over 85,000 clones; about nine tenths of them were counted only once. The top ten clones comprise more than 1% of the sample.

The sample belongs to a study of blood T cell repertoires in COVID-19 (dated by TCRdb to the early 2020s). In terms of the full investigation: Samples covering the acute and convalescent phases of COVID-19 were provided by collaborators in the United States, Italy and Spain. A de-identified subject ID, COVID-19 status, age in years and sex were almost always included in the sample metadata. The prospective study material was composed of cDNA or gDNA derived from T cells, B-cell-depleted T cells, or PBMCs. The samples were drawn from the first 160 participants of the ongoing ImmuneRACE study and from 1,254 subjects provided by 6 global collaborators. Where available, HLA class I and class II types were taken from metadata supplied by the sample provider and were not determined by assay-based typing. A freely available public database, intended as a resource for researchers studying the immune response to SARS-CoV-2, is where the repertoires were released. The dataset comprised deeply sampled blood TCRbeta repertoires from subjects exposed to, actively infected with, or recovered from COVID-19. Here is what the overall study found, with its caveats: How much clinical and demographic metadata was included differed by source and by participant, and the metadata was provided uncurated.

Taken from the germline V gene, the CDR1 and CDR2 loops are KGHDR and SFDVKD. V and J are truncated by 4 bases and 0 bases respectively, leaving an intervening sequence of 23 bases. The CDR3 runs 20 amino acids, cysteine and phenylalanine included. The retained sequence is limited to the CDR3, 60 bases, with the frame set at the first base. Sequenced: peripheral blood. The chain is assembled from TRBV24-1 and TRBJ2-2; possibly the D gene is TRBD1, per 6 matching bases. The clonotype was recovered from a human donor in a cohort sampled during active COVID-19. The DNA sequence follows: TGTGCCACCAGTGACAGCGCCAAGGGGTTACAGGGTCCGAACACCGGGGAGCTGTTTTTT. Translated, it reads CATSDSAKGLQGPNTGELFF.